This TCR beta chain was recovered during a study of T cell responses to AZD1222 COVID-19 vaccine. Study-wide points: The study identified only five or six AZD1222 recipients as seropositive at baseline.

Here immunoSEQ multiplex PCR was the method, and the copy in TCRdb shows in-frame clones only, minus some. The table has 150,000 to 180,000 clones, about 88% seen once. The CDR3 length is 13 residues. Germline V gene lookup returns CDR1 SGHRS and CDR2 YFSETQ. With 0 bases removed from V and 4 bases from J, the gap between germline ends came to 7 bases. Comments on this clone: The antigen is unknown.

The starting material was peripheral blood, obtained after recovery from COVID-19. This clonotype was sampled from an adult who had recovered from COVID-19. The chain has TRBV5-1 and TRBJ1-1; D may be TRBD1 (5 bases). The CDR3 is CASSLAGRTEAFF. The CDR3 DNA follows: TGCGCCAGCAGCTTGGCAGGGCGCACTGAAGCTTTCTTT.